Sequencing of this TCR beta chain was carried out in a study of T cell changes during pregnancy in multiple sclerosis. Per germline, CDR1 MDHEN and CDR2 SYDVKM. The CDR3 has 14 residues. Trimming cost V 7 bases and J 3 bases; bases outside gene matches: 8. The table came from immunoSEQ multiplex PCR; TCRdb's copy has only in-frame clones and leaves some out. This table has about 61,000 clones, around 90% appearing once. The chain uses TRBV28 and TRBJ2-7; 8 bases agree with TRBD2. This sequence originates from a female donor with multiple sclerosis, enrolled in a pregnancy study. Sequencing used peripheral blood, obtained in the first trimester of pregnancy. The CDR3 DNA is TGTGCCAGCAATACCCCGGGAGGGGGCTACGAGCAGTACTTC. Amino acids: CASNTPGGGYEQYF.